Listed below are T cell receptor beta chains from one sample, sequenced in a study of CD8+ T cells in alopecia areata. Profiled with immunoSEQ multiplex PCR; TCRdb holds only in-frame clones, not every one. This table holds 100,000 to 120,000 clones, 55% to 75% found once. Specimen: CD8+ T cells sorted from blood. These receptor sequences come from a human donor in good health. Both conserved end residues are trimmed from each CDR3.

J gene: TRBJ2-2
V gene: TRBV9
CDR3 protein: ASSLQFWTPGQGTRLNTGELF

J gene: TRBJ2-3
V gene: TRBV7-6
CDR3 protein: ASSQLSGETDTQY

J gene: TRBJ2-5
V gene: TRBV5-1
CDR3 protein: ASSPSDGPLHTQY

J gene: TRBJ2-5
V gene: TRBV5-4
CDR3 protein: ASSPGPRGETQY

J gene: TRBJ1-6
V gene: TRBV4-1
CDR3 protein: ASSQGTGLNSPLH

J gene: TRBJ2-5
V gene: TRBV29-1
CDR3 protein: SVELRGEETQY

J gene: TRBJ2-7
V gene: TRBV27
CDR3 protein: ASRIKAGGSYEQY

J gene: TRBJ2-6
V gene: TRBV4-1
CDR3 protein: ASSQGPGMRKFGWSGANVLT

J gene: TRBJ2-5
V gene: TRBV27
CDR3 protein: ASSQGRAETQY

J gene: TRBJ2-3
V gene: TRBV28
CDR3 protein: ASSFLRADTQY

J gene: TRBJ1-2
V gene: TRBV4-1
CDR3 protein: ASSQGEGGLSYGYT

J gene: TRBJ1-2
V gene: TRBV30
CDR3 protein: AWSTAGGIYGYT

J gene: TRBJ2-7
V gene: TRBV13
CDR3 protein: ASSLGLAVQY

J gene: TRBJ2-5
V gene: TRBV6-1
CDR3 protein: ASGGGSDQETQY

J gene: TRBJ2-2
V gene: TRBV4-1
CDR3 protein: ASSLRVSSPNTGELF

J gene: TRBJ2-7
V gene: TRBV13
CDR3 protein: ASSLGDGAEQY

J gene: TRBJ1-1
V gene: TRBV4-3
CDR3 protein: ASSGWNTEAF

J gene: TRBJ2-2
V gene: TRBV25-1
CDR3 protein: ASSGAGGLPGELF